This passage covers 32 T cell receptor beta chains from one sample sequenced in a study of blood T cells in healthy people across ages. The use of a sample-barcoded 5' primer and a J-beta primer mix characterized a second PCR of about 7 to 12 cycles. TCRdb ran MiXCR on the 5' RACE reads and lists one entry per CDR3 protein. The table includes about 1.1 million distinct CDR3 sequences, less than 45% detected once. The sample consisted of blood. These receptors came from a man younger than 30 in good health.

This clonotype has just a few counts. The chain links TRBV6-2 or TRBV6-3 to TRBJ2-5; tentative D call: TRBD1 (5 bases). The V gene's germline CDR1 is MNHEY and CDR2 SVGEGT. This CDR3 region has 13 residues. The V end was cut by 11 bases, the J end by 0 bases, with 13 bases between. This CDR3 is CAGHSSHQETQYF. CDR3 DNA: TGTGCCGGACATTCTTCCCACCAAGAGACCCAGTACTTC.

In its sample, this clonotype was seen a few times. The chain recombines TRBV7-9 with TRBJ2-1; TRBD2 aligns across 8 bases. With V trimmed by 5 bases and J by 4 bases, 19 bases remained unmatched. Germline loops: CDR1 SEHNR, CDR2 FQNEAQ (reference sequence). The length of the CDR3 is 19 residues. CDR3 DNA: TGTGCCAGCAGCCTGACCCCTCGATCTGCGGGGGGCTTTTACAATGAGCAGTTCTTC. Protein product: CASSLTPRSAGGFYNEQFF.

This chain uses TRBV4-1 with TRBJ2-2; no firm D call. Germline V gives CDR1 MGHRA, CDR2 YSYEKL. V dropped 1 base and J dropped 6 bases, with 3 bases sitting between them. The length of the CDR3 is 12 residues. The DNA of the CDR3 is TGCGCCAGCAGCCAAGTTCCCGGGGAGCTGTTTTTT. Its protein is CASSQVPGELFF.

The chain employs TRBV12-3 or TRBV12-4 and TRBJ1-2; 10 bases fit TRBD1. This CDR3 spans 14 amino acids. Germline trimming cut 4 bases from V and 5 bases from J; bases unmatched to any gene: 4. The CDR3 region is CASSYRQGAYGYTF. In nucleotides, the CDR3 is TGTGCCAGCAGTTACCGACAGGGGGCTTATGGCTACACCTTC.

V usage is TRBV27 and J usage is TRBJ2-7, with 9 bases lining up with TRBD2. The CDR3 loop spans 15 amino acids. CDR1 and CDR2 (germline): MNHEY, SMNVEV (reference sequence). V gave up 2 bases and J gave up 7 bases; unmatched junction bases: 9. The CDR3 coding sequence is TGTGCCAGCAGTTTACTTCTCGGGACTAGCAATGAGCAGTACTTC. It codes for CASSLLLGTSNEQYF.

This clonotype was counted only a few times. The chain links TRBV4-1 to TRBJ1-1; no definite D call. The germline gives CDR1 MGHRA, CDR2 YSYEKL. The CDR3 is made up of 18 amino acids. V lost 1 base, J lost 0 bases, and 18 bases lay in between. This chain's CDR3 is CASSQVIILDEMNTEAFF. Here the CDR3 DNA reads TGCGCCAGCAGCCAAGTTATAATCTTAGACGAGATGAACACTGAAGCTTTCTTT.

The chain recombines TRBV12-3 or TRBV12-4 with TRBJ2-1; D is undetermined. CDR3 length: 14 residues. Trimming shortened V by 3 bases and J by 6 bases, and 12 bases separated the two germline ends. The CDR3 nucleotides read TGTGCCAGCAGTTTGGGTAAGGTCCTCAATGAGCAGTTCTTC. It translates to CASSLGKVLNEQFF.

This clonotype was picked up a small number of times. The genes are TRBV7-9 and TRBJ1-1; no clear D. In germline, CDR1 is SEHNR, CDR2 FQNEAQ (reference sequence). CDR3 length: 12 amino acids. Trimming took 5 bases from V and 13 from J, leaving 17 bases between them. The CDR3: CASSPSGGMRFF. CDR3 nucleotides: TGTGCCAGCAGCCCCTCCGGCGGAATGCGTTTCTTT.

This clonotype was recorded many times. The rearrangement links TRBV11-2 to TRBJ2-3; D is ambiguous. The germline V gene has CDR1 SGHAT and CDR2 FQNNGV. The CDR3 is made up of 14 amino acids. V was trimmed by 3 bases and J by 6 bases, leaving 13 bases between them. The CDR3 here is CASSLGGRVDTQYF. The CDR3 coding sequence is TGTGCCAGCAGCTTGGGTGGGCGAGTGGATACGCAGTATTTT.

A few counts support this clonotype. The chain uses TRBV7-9 and TRBJ1-4; no reliable D call. The CDR3 has 12 residues. Trimming removed 5 bases at V and 10 bases at J, with 11 bases between. Germline CDR1 reads SEHNR; CDR2 reads FQNEAQ (reference sequence). DNA for the CDR3: TGTGCCAGCAGCCTTAGTGGTGGAAAACTGTTTTTT. It is translated as CASSLSGGKLFF.

In DNA form, the CDR3 reads TGTGCCAGTAGTAATGGGTGGTACCAAGAGACCCAGTACTTC. It translates to CASSNGWYQETQYF. This chain uses TRBV19 with TRBJ2-5; D ambiguous. The CDR3 covers 14 residues. Trimming removed 4 bases from V and 0 bases from J, with 9 bases in between. From germline, CDR1 is LNHDA and CDR2 SQIVND (reference sequence).

This clonotype was recorded many times. The rearrangement links TRBV7-2 to TRBJ1-2; no clear D. This CDR3 spans 12 amino acids. Germline-derived CDR1 and CDR2 are SGHTA and FQGNSA. V lost 0 bases to trimming and J lost 3 bases, with 2 bases between them. The CDR3 DNA reads as TGTGCCAGCAGCTTAGCGCACTATGGCTACACCTTC. It specifies CASSLAHYGYTF.

The chain employs TRBV7-2 and TRBJ2-7, with unresolved D. The V end was cut by 8 bases, the J end by 2 bases, with 7 bases between. Germline-derived CDR1 and CDR2 are SGHTA and FQGNSA. The CDR3 has 11 amino acids. This CDR3 reads CASGSAYEQYF. CDR3 nucleotide sequence: TGTGCCAGCGGTTCCGCCTACGAGCAGTACTTC.

V is TRBV9 and J is TRBJ1-5, with D hard to call. The CDR3 has 15 residues. Trimming left V 0 bases short and J 4 bases short, with 11 bases between. Germline V gene lookup returns CDR1 SGDLS and CDR2 YYNGEE. CDR3 sequence reads: CASSVDGNKNQPQHF. The CDR3, as DNA: TGTGCCAGCAGCGTAGACGGTAACAAAAATCAGCCCCAGCATTTT.

The chain joins TRBV30 to TRBJ2-7; a possible D gene is TRBD1 (6 bases). From germline, CDR1 is GTSNPN and CDR2 SVGIG (reference sequence). The CDR3 runs to 14 residues. Trimming shortened V by 1 base and J by 2 bases, and 12 bases separated the two germline ends. CDR3 protein: CAWSGGTTTYEQYF. The CDR3 DNA reads TGTGCCTGGAGTGGGGGGACAACCACCTACGAGCAGTACTTC.

The rearrangement uses TRBV14 and TRBJ2-7; no firm D call. The germline V and J ends were trimmed by 0 bases and 9 bases, with 6 bases remaining between them. The length of the CDR3 is 11 residues. Germline CDR1 reads SGHDN; CDR2 reads FVKESK. The CDR3 sequence: CASSQERSQYF. The CDR3 nucleotides are TGTGCCAGCAGCCAAGAGCGGTCGCAGTACTTC.

The V gene is TRBV6-5, the J gene TRBJ1-4; D might be TRBD1 (6 bases). Germline-derived CDR1 and CDR2 are MNHEY and SVGAGI. There are 13 residues in the CDR3. V dropped 9 bases and J dropped 11 bases, with 19 bases sitting between them. CDR3 protein: CASLTPGVGKLFF. The CDR3 DNA follows: TGTGCCAGTCTAACTCCAGGGGTCGGGAAACTGTTTTTT.

The chain uses TRBV6-2 or TRBV6-3 and TRBJ2-4; D remains ambiguous. The J call is in doubt because the DNA end fits TRBJ2-5 better. The CDR3 has 14 amino acids. Germline values: CDR1 MNHEY, CDR2 SVGEGT. The DNA for the CDR3 is TGTGCCAGCAGCCGGACGTCGATCCAGGAGACCCAGTACTTC. Protein product: CASSRTSIQETQYF.

This clonotype was counted only a few times. This rearrangement joins TRBV9 to TRBJ1-4; D is ambiguous. Germline values: CDR1 SGDLS, CDR2 YYNGEE. This CDR3 has 16 residues. V lost 0 bases to trimming and J lost 0 bases, with 9 bases between them. CDR3 region: CASSVAGSATNEKLFF. CDR3 DNA sequence: TGTGCCAGCAGCGTAGCTGGGTCTGCAACTAATGAAAAACTGTTTTTT. Complete variable domain (other parts from reference TRBV9 and TRBJ1-4): DSGVTQTPKHLITATGQRVTLRCSPRSGDLSVYWYQQSLDQGLQFLIQYYNGEERAKGNILERFSAQQFPDLHSELNLSSLELGDSALYFCASSVAGSATNEKLFFGSGTQLSVL.

The chain links TRBV10-3 to TRBJ1-2; D possibly corresponds to TRBD1 (6 bases). The CDR3 is 17 residues long. Germline CDR1 is ENHRY and CDR2 is SYGVKD. The V and J ends lost 6 bases and 5 bases respectively, with 25 bases between them. In nucleotides, the CDR3 is TGTGCCATCAGACCCTCGGCAGGACAGCAAGAAGATTATGGCTACACCTTC. This codes for CAIRPSAGQQEDYGYTF.

In this sample, this clonotype turned up many times. V usage is TRBV14 and J usage is TRBJ1-1; D is uncertain. V was cut by 3 bases and J by 0 bases, with 8 bases left in between. Germline V CDR1 and CDR2: SGHDN, FVKESK. This CDR3 spans 14 amino acids. The CDR3 nucleotides read TGTGCCAGCAGCCAGGGTAGCCTGAACACTGAAGCTTTCTTT. Residues: CASSQGSLNTEAFF. The full variable domain, its missing parts supplied by reference TRBV14 and TRBJ1-1, is EAGVTQFPSHSVIEKGQTVTLRCDPISGHDNLYWYRRVMGKEIKFLLHFVKESKQDESGMPNNRFLAERTGGTYSTLKVQPAELEDSGVYFCASSQGSLNTEAFFGQGTRLTVV.

This clonotype was seen a few times. V usage is TRBV11-1 and J usage is TRBJ2-3; TRBD2 aligns across 7 bases. The V segment lost 5 bases and the J segment 2 bases; nucleotides outside the gene matches: 4. CDR3 length: 14 residues. Germline V gene sequence: CDR1 SGHAT, CDR2 FQDESV (reference sequence). CDR3 sequence reads: CASSRGDDTDTQYF. The CDR3 DNA is TGTGCCAGCAGCCGGGGGGACGACACAGATACGCAGTATTTT.

The V and J genes are TRBV15 and TRBJ1-1; D is unclear. V dropped 2 bases and J dropped 3 bases, with 13 bases sitting between them. Germline-derived CDR1 and CDR2 are LNHNV and YYDKDF (reference sequence). The CDR3 has 15 residues. CDR3 in amino acids: CATSRTSLADTEAFF. The CDR3 nucleotides read TGTGCCACCAGCAGAACTAGTTTGGCAGACACTGAAGCTTTCTTT.

This clonotype was detected many times. The CDR3 loop reads CASTLNGGTYTEAFF. As DNA, the CDR3 is TGCGCCAGCACCTTAAACGGGGGAACCTACACTGAAGCTTTCTTT. The chain uses TRBV5-1 and TRBJ1-1, with a possible D match to TRBD1 (5 bases). This CDR3 has 15 amino acids. With 6 bases removed from V and 3 bases from J, the gap between germline ends came to 18 bases. From germline, CDR1 is SGHRS and CDR2 YFSETQ.

The rearrangement uses TRBV20-1 and TRBJ1-6; D is unresolved. Germline assignment: CDR1 DFQATT and CDR2 SNEGSKA (reference sequence). Trimming shortened V by 3 bases and J by 0 bases, and 12 bases separated the two germline ends. The CDR3 runs 16 residues. The CDR3 spells CSASSGRSSYNSPLHF. CDR3 nucleotides: TGCAGTGCTAGTTCCGGCAGGAGCTCCTATAATTCACCCCTCCACTTT.

The chain has TRBV20-1 and TRBJ1-5; D unclear. Germline V gives CDR1 DFQATT, CDR2 SNEGSKA (reference sequence). CDR3 length: 15 amino acids. Trimming shortened V by 3 bases and J by 0 bases, and 12 bases separated the two germline ends. In DNA form, the CDR3 reads TGCAGTGCTAGCCCCCCAGGTTATAGCAATCAGCCCCAGCATTTT. Its protein product is CSASPPGYSNQPQHF.

The chain recombines TRBV7-9 with TRBJ1-1; D remains ambiguous. Germline V gives CDR1 SEHNR, CDR2 FQNEAQ (reference sequence). This CDR3 has 15 amino acids. The ends were cut back, 2 bases at V and 3 bases at J, with 13 bases in the middle. This CDR3 reads CASSLYTPLDTEAFF. The CDR3, as DNA: TGTGCCAGCAGCTTATACACGCCGCTCGACACTGAAGCTTTCTTT.

This clonotype was found a few times. This rearrangement joins TRBV20-1 to TRBJ2-6; no clear D. The CDR3 is made up of 15 amino acids. The V end was cut by 1 base, the J end by 0 bases, with 7 bases between. Germline values: CDR1 DFQATT, CDR2 SNEGSKA (reference sequence). CDR3 in amino acids: CSARVAHSGANVLTF. The CDR3 DNA follows: TGCAGTGCTAGAGTGGCACACTCTGGGGCCAACGTCCTGACTTTC.

The chain links TRBV6-2 or TRBV6-3 to TRBJ2-7; D unresolved. TRBJ2-5 matches the DNA end more closely, so the J call is doubtful. The CDR3 is 14 amino acids. Germline values: CDR1 MNHEY, CDR2 SVGEGT. For the CDR3, the DNA is TGTGCCAGCAGTTATCCCGATGCCGGGGAGACCCAGTACTTC. Translation gives CASSYPDAGETQYF.

In nucleotides, the CDR3 is TGTGCCAGCAGCTTAAATCAGCCGAACACCGGGGAGCTGTTTTTT. Protein: CASSLNQPNTGELFF. The chain combines TRBV7-3 with TRBJ2-2; D unclear. CDR3 size: 15 residues. Trimming took off 1 base at V and 0 bases at J, with 6 bases between the two ends. Germline V gives CDR1 SGHTA, CDR2 FQGTGA.

The V and J genes are TRBV6-2 or TRBV6-3 and TRBJ1-5; D may be TRBD1 (6 bases). Germline V lookup: CDR1 MNHEY, CDR2 SVGEGT. V was clipped by 6 bases and J by 5 bases, with 23 bases between them. The CDR3 consists of 17 residues. The CDR3: CASRYTRRGEGDQPQHF. CDR3 nucleotides: TGTGCCAGCAGATACACCCGCAGGGGAGAGGGTGATCAGCCCCAGCATTTT.

The chain uses TRBV12-3 or TRBV12-4 and TRBJ2-3, with TRBD2 identical over 10 bases. The V gene end was trimmed by 6 bases and the J gene end by 2 bases; junction bases not matched to a gene: 5. The CDR3 covers 15 residues. CDR3 sequence: CASSRAGGNTDTQYF. The CDR3 DNA is TGTGCCAGCAGCCGAGCGGGGGGGAACACAGATACGCAGTATTTT.